This TCR beta chain was identified in a study of blood T cells in healthy people across ages. Extraction yielded at least 5 micrograms of total RNA per sample. The CDR3 length is 16 residues. V was shortened by 0 bases and J by 6 bases, with 18 bases between the two germline ends. The germline V gene has CDR1 DFQATT and CDR2 SNEGSKA (reference sequence). This clonotype was recorded many times. Together with a sample-barcoded 5' primer, a J-beta primer mix was included in a second PCR lasting about 7 to 11 cycles. In TCRdb, the 5' RACE reads were re-called with MiXCR into one record per CDR3 protein. The repertoire holds fewer than 800,000 distinct CDR3 sequences, with roughly 50% as singletons.

The clonotype originates from a woman aged 60-75 years in good health. The V and J genes are TRBV20-1 and TRBJ2-1; D possibly corresponds to TRBD2 (7 bases). Material for sequencing was blood. The CDR3 here is CSARDGGRGAFNEQFF. In DNA, the CDR3 is TGCAGTGCTAGAGATGGGGGGAGGGGGGCTTTCAATGAGCAGTTCTTC.